The 21 T cell receptor beta chains below all came from one sample that was sequenced in a study of blood T cell repertoires in COVID-19. The protocol was immunoSEQ multiplex PCR, while the TCRdb copy is restricted to in-frame clones and leaves out a portion. The repertoire holds roughly 200,000 clones, with 78% as singletons. The source material was peripheral blood. Receptors originate from an elderly woman with active or convalescent COVID-19.

This sequence joins TRBV5-6 and TRBJ1-2; 7 nucleotides line up with TRBD1. The CDR3 loop spans 14 amino acids. V dropped 3 bases and J dropped 8; count of bases not matched to a gene: 10. In germline, CDR1 is SGHDT, CDR2 YYEEEE. CDR3 residues: CASSSDRALRGYTF. CDR3 DNA sequence: TGTGCCAGCAGCTCCGACAGGGCTTTGAGGGGCTACACCTTC.

In its sample, this clone was seen once. The DNA for the CDR3 is TGTGCCATCAGTGTCGACAGGGCGGGTTCGGACGAGCAGTACTTC. This codes for CAISVDRAGSDEQYF. The chain is built from TRBV10-3 and TRBJ2-7; 7 bases align to TRBD1. J lost 5 bases, V lost 4 bases, and 11 bases had no gene match. Germline V lookup: CDR1 ENHRY, CDR2 SYGVKD. This CDR3 is 15 amino acids long.

The chain carries TRBV6-2 or TRBV6-3 and TRBJ2-7, with 12 bases matching TRBD1. The ends lost 6 bases at V and 4 bases at J; junction bases unmatched: 10. This CDR3 is 16 amino acids long. Germline V lookup: CDR1 MNHEY, CDR2 SVGEGT. The CDR3 loop is CASSRGQGARGYEQYF. Here the CDR3 DNA reads TGTGCCAGCAGCAGGGGACAGGGGGCGCGAGGATACGAGCAGTACTTC.

This chain links TRBV19 with TRBJ1-5; TRBD1 might be the D (5 bases). Trimming left V 0 bases short and J 11 bases short, with 26 bases between. Per germline, CDR1 LNHDA and CDR2 SQIVND (reference sequence). The CDR3 contains 18 residues. The CDR3 loop is CASSIDVGGGRTRGSQHF. The CDR3 DNA reads TGTGCCAGTAGTATAGATGTCGGTGGAGGGAGGACCCGGGGCTCCCAGCATTTT.

This chain uses TRBV27 with TRBJ2-3; D remains ambiguous. The germline V gene has CDR1 MNHEY and CDR2 SMNVEV (reference sequence). Trimming removed 1 base from V and 3 bases from J, with 5 bases in between. CDR3 length: 13 residues. The CDR3 region is CASSLFPTDTQYF. The CDR3 DNA sequence: TGTGCCAGCAGTTTATTTCCGACAGATACGCAGTATTTT.

The CDR3 nucleotides are TGTGCCAGCAGCGTAGCTGGGCAGAGCAATCAGCCCCAGCATTTT. This codes for CASSVAGQSNQPQHF. This sequence joins TRBV9 and TRBJ1-5, with no clear D. V was cut by 0 bases and J by 1 base, with 8 bases left in between. Per the germline V gene, CDR1 is SGDLS and CDR2 is YYNGEE. The CDR3 contains 15 residues. Full variable domain (outside the CDR3, taken from reference TRBV9 and TRBJ1-5): DSGVTQTPKHLITATGQRVTLRCSPRSGDLSVYWYQQSLDQGLQFLIQYYNGEERAKGNILERFSAQQFPDLHSELNLSSLELGDSALYFCASSVAGQSNQPQHFGDGTRLSIL.

The V gene is TRBV5-1, the J gene TRBJ2-1, with D possibly matching TRBD2 (7 bases). The V end lost 2 bases, the J end lost 7 bases, and 13 bases lay between the germline ends. The CDR3 length is 14 residues. The germline V gene encodes CDR1 SGHRS and CDR2 YFSETQ. The CDR3 DNA is TGCGCCAGCAGCTTCGAGGGGGGGTGGAATGAGCAGTTCTTC. Translation: CASSFEGGWNEQFF.

In its sample, this clone was seen a few times. The gene calls are TRBV30 and TRBJ1-2, with TRBD1 matching over 8 bases. The junction had 9 bases not matched to a gene; V was cut back by 7 bases and J by 2 bases. The CDR3 spans 14 residues. Germline CDR1 GTSNPN, CDR2 SVGIG (reference sequence). The CDR3 spells CASPPGQDNYGYTF. The DNA for the CDR3 is TGTGCCTCCCCTCCGGGACAGGACAACTATGGCTACACCTTC.

The chain links TRBV7-9 to TRBJ1-2, with unresolved D. The CDR3 is 12 residues long. CDR1 and CDR2 from the germline V gene are SEHNR and FQNEAQ (reference sequence). Trimming pared 4 bases from V and 3 bases from J, leaving 6 bases between. The CDR3 reads CASSSIDYGYTF. The CDR3 bases are TGTGCCAGCAGCTCGATAGACTATGGCTACACCTTC.

V gene TRBV11-1 combines with J gene TRBJ1-1; the D gene is possibly TRBD1 (5 bases). The CDR3 loop spans 13 amino acids. Germline V gene lookup returns CDR1 SGHAT and CDR2 FQDESV (reference sequence). With 5 bases removed from V and 1 base from J, the gap between germline ends came to 8 bases. CDR3 bases: TGTGCCAGCAGCCGAACAGGGAACACTGAAGCTTTCTTT. Protein sequence: CASSRTGNTEAFF.

The J gene is TRBJ1-5, the V gene TRBV4-1; D possibly corresponds to TRBD1 (6 bases). Germline assignment: CDR1 MGHRA and CDR2 YSYEKL. This CDR3 has 16 residues. Deletions cut 1 base from V and 7 bases from J, with 17 bases between. As DNA, the CDR3 is TGCGCCAGCAGCCAAGGGGGGCGGGGGATGGAACAGCCCCAGCATTTT. This gives the protein CASSQGGRGMEQPQHF.

The rearrangement uses TRBV19 and TRBJ2-5; 10 bases align to TRBD1. The CDR3 loop spans 14 amino acids. With V trimmed by 6 bases and J by 5 bases, 6 bases remained unmatched. In germline, CDR1 is LNHDA, CDR2 SQIVND (reference sequence). Here the CDR3 DNA reads TGTGCCAGTAGAGACAGGGGGCGCGGGGAGACCCAGTACTTC. Encoded protein: CASRDRGRGETQYF.

This clone was recorded many times. The V and J genes are TRBV5-6 and TRBJ1-2; D perhaps matches TRBD1 (5 bases). Trimming removed 3 bases at V and 6 bases at J, with 18 bases between. CDR1 and CDR2 (germline): SGHDT, YYEEEE. This CDR3 region has 15 residues. CDR3 amino acids: CASSYPEIGADGYTF. DNA for the CDR3: TGTGCCAGCAGCTACCCGGAGATTGGGGCGGATGGCTACACCTTC.

V and J are TRBV5-1 and TRBJ2-2, with D possibly matching TRBD1 (6 bases). Germline CDR1 and CDR2: SGHRS and YFSETQ. Trimming stripped 4 bases from V and 3 bases from J, with 13 bases between. This CDR3 spans 15 amino acids. CDR3 amino acids: CASSTGQADTGELFF. CDR3 nucleotides: TGCGCCAGCAGCACGGGACAAGCAGACACCGGGGAGCTGTTTTTT.

The chain links TRBV6-5 to TRBJ2-7; 8 bases agree with TRBD2. Germline CDR1 reads MNHEY; CDR2 reads SVGAGI. The CDR3 is 13 residues long. The ends lost 8 bases at V and 2 bases at J; junction bases unmatched: 5. CDR3 sequence (DNA): TGTGCCAGCTCTTCGGGGGGGACCTACGAGCAGTACTTC. This encodes CASSSGGTYEQYF.

The chain carries TRBV6-5 and TRBJ1-1; TRBD1 is a possible D gene (6 bases). Trimming stripped 8 bases from V and 1 base from J, with 17 bases between. Germline V gives CDR1 MNHEY, CDR2 SVGAGI. This CDR3 is 15 amino acids long. CDR3 in DNA: TGTGCCAGCCTTACCAGGGGTTATGGGAACACTGAAGCTTTCTTT. Amino acids: CASLTRGYGNTEAFF.

The chain couples TRBV5-8 to TRBJ1-5, with D unresolved. There are 15 residues in the CDR3. CDR1 is SGHTS, CDR2 YDEGEE, per germline. V lost 4 bases, J lost 1 base, and 12 bases lay in between. CDR3 region: CASSPTDTSNQPQHF. The CDR3, as DNA: TGTGCCAGCAGCCCCACCGACACCAGCAATCAGCCCCAGCATTTT.

This chain joins TRBV28 and TRBJ2-7; TRBD1 aligns across 11 bases. The CDR3 loop spans 16 amino acids. The germline CDR1 and CDR2 sequences are MDHEN and SYDVKM. After removal of 6 bases from V and 3 bases from J, the junction contained 10 bases not matched to a gene. The CDR3 nucleotides are TGTGCCAGCAGCACCCGGGACAGGGGGAGTGACTACGAGCAGTACTTC. Translated: CASSTRDRGSDYEQYF.

J is TRBJ2-7 and V is TRBV5-4, with 8 bases identical to TRBD1. Germline CDR1 SGHNT, CDR2 YYREEE (reference sequence). The CDR3 totals 15 residues. With 3 bases clipped from V and 5 bases from J, the junction kept 10 bases outside the gene matches. The CDR3, as DNA: TGTGCCAGCAGCTCAGGACAGGGAACTTTCCACGAGCAGTACTTC. Its protein is CASSSGQGTFHEQYF.

V gene TRBV4-3 combines with J gene TRBJ1-3, with a possible D match to TRBD1 (6 bases). This CDR3 is 15 amino acids long. Germline V gives CDR1 LGHNA, CDR2 YSLEER. With 1 base removed from V and 7 bases from J, the gap between germline ends came to 14 bases. CDR3 loop: CASSQGRNRDNTIYF. Here the CDR3 DNA reads TGCGCCAGCAGCCAAGGCCGGAACAGGGATAACACCATATATTTT.

This clone was seen more than once but under ten times. The rearrangement uses TRBV11-2 and TRBJ2-1, with D possibly matching TRBD2 (6 bases). The germline V gene encodes CDR1 SGHAT and CDR2 FQNNGV. This CDR3 spans 12 amino acids. Trimming took off 6 bases at V and 6 bases at J, with 9 bases between the two ends. CDR3 protein: CASSPTSNEQFF. The DNA of the CDR3 is TGTGCCAGCAGTCCGACTAGCAATGAGCAGTTCTTC.